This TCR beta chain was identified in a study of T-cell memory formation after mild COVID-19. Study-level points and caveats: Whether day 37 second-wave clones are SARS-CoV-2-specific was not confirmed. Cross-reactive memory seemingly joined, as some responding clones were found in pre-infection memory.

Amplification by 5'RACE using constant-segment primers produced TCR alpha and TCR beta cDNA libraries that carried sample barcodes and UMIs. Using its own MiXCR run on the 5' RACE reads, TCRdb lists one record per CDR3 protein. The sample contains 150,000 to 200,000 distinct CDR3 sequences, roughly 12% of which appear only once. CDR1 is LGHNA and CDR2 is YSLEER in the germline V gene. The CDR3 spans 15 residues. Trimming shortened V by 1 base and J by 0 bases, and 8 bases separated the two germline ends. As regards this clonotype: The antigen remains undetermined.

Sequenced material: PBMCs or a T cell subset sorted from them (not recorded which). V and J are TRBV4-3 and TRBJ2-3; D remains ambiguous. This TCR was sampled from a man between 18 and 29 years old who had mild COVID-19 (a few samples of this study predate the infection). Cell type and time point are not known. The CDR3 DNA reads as TGCGCCAGCAGCCAAGGGTATTCCAGCACAGATACGCAGTATTTT. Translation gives CASSQGYSSTDTQYF.